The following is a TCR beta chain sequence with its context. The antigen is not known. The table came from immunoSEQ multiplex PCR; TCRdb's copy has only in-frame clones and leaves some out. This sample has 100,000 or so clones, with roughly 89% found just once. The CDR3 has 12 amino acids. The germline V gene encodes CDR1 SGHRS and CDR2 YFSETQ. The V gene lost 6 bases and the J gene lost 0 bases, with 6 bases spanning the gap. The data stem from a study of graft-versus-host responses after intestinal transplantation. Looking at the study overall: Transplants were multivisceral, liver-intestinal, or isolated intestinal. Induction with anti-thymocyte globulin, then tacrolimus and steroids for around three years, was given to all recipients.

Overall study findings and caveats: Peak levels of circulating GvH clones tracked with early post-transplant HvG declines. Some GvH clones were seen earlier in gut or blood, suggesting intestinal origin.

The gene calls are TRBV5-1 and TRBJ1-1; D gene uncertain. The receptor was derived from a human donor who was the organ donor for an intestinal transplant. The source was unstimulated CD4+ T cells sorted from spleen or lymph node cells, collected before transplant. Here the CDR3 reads CASIGVNTEAFF. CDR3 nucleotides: TGCGCCAGCATCGGAGTGAACACTGAAGCTTTCTTT.